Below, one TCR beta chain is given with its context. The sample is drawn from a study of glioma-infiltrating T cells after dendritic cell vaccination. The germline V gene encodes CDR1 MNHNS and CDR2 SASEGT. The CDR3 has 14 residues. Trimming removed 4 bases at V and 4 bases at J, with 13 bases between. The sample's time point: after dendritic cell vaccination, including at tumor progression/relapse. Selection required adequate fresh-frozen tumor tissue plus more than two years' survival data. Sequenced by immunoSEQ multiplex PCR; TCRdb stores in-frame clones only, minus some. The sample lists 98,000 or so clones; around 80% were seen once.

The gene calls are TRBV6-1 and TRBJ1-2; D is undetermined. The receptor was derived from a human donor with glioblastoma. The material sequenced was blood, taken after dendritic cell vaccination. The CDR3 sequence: CASSVDGDSYGYTF. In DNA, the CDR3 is TGTGCCAGCAGTGTCGACGGAGACTCCTATGGCTACACCTTC.